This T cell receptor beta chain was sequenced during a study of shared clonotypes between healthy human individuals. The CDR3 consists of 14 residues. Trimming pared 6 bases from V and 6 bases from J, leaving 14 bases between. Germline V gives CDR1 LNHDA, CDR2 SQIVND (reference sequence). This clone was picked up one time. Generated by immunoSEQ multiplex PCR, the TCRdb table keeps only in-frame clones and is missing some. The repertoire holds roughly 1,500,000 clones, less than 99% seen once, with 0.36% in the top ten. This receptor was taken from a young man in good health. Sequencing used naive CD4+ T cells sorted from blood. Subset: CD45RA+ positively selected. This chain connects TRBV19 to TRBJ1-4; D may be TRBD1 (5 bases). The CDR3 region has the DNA TGTGCCAGTAGGGGACTACGAGGGGATGAAAAACTGTTTTTT. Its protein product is CASRGLRGDEKLFF.